Listed here are 2 T cell receptor beta chains from one sample, sequenced in a study of blood T cell repertoires in COVID-19. Measured with immunoSEQ multiplex PCR; TCRdb has only the in-frame clones, and not every one. The table lists fewer than 200,000 clones, roughly 76% of them singletons. Sequencing was carried out using peripheral blood. These receptors came from a woman older than 75 with COVID-19, enrolled during active disease.

The chain couples TRBV7-2 to TRBJ2-3; 9 bases are a match to TRBD2. Per the germline V gene, CDR1 is SGHTA and CDR2 is FQGNSA. V shed 5 bases and J 5 bases; nucleotides not matched to a gene: 17. The CDR3 length is 18 residues. CDR3 amino acids: CASSHYPRLAELVDTQYF. The CDR3 DNA is TGTGCCAGCAGCCATTACCCTCGACTAGCGGAGCTTGTAGATACGCAGTATTTT.

The rearrangement uses TRBV19 and TRBJ2-7; 11 nucleotides align to TRBD1. The V segment lost 5 bases and the J segment 3 bases; nucleotides outside the gene matches: 15. The CDR3 is 18 residues long. The germline CDR1 and CDR2 sequences are LNHDA and SQIVND (reference sequence). Written as DNA, the CDR3 is TGTGCCAGTAGTTTCCGGGACAGGGGGATCCTGCCAGGCTACGAGCAGTACTTC. This codes for CASSFRDRGILPGYEQYF.